The rows below give T cell receptor beta chains drawn from one sample of a study of OX40 agonist ivuxolimab in advanced cancers. Generated by immunoSEQ multiplex PCR, the TCRdb table keeps only in-frame clones and is missing some. The data contain roughly 60,000 clones, about 89% of them singletons. Specimen: CD4+ or CD8+ T cells sorted from blood, collected in a trial of the OX40 agonist ivuxolimab. These receptors all come from an adult with an advanced solid tumor such as melanoma, head and neck, liver or kidney cancer. The CDR3 runs from the conserved cysteine through the conserved F or W. D genes are given only for firm matches. Size is stated for part of the rows, as once, few or many counts, or as a class when the clone is expanded.

>.|TRBV28|TRBJ2-1|.
TGTGCCAGTGAAAGACTTGCCTACAATGAGCAGTTCTTC
CASERLAYNEQFF
>TRBD1|TRBV30|TRBJ1-4|.
TGTGCCTGGAGCCCACAGGGGACTTTAAATGAAAAACTGTTTTTT
CAWSPQGTLNEKLFF
>.|TRBV5-4|TRBJ2-3|.
TGTGCCAGCAGCTTGGCAACGGGGTCTAGCACAGATACGCAGTATTTT
CASSLATGSSTDTQYF
>.|TRBV30|TRBJ2-3|.
TGTGCCTGGAGTGTAGGGACTTTCACAGATACGCAGTATTTT
CAWSVGTFTDTQYF
>TRBD1|TRBV27|TRBJ1-1|.
TGTGCCAGCAGTCCTCCGGACAGGGAAGGGGGTGAAGCTTTCTTT
CASSPPDREGGEAFF
>TRBD1|TRBV7-7|TRBJ2-5|.
TGTGCTAGCAGCCCCGGGACAGGGGGATGGGAGACCCAGTACTTC
CASSPGTGGWETQYF
>TRBD1|TRBV10-2|TRBJ1-1|.
TGCGCCAGCCAGTGGAGGGACAGAAACACTGAAGCTTTCTTT
CASQWRDRNTEAFF
>TRBD1|TRBV5-1|TRBJ1-2|.
TGCGCCAGCAGCCCCGGGACAGCTAGCTATGGCTACACCTTC
CASSPGTASYGYTF
>.|TRBV30|TRBJ1-1|.
TGTGCCTGGAGTAGGGAGAACACTGAAGCTTTCTTT
CAWSRENTEAFF
>TRBD2|TRBV4-2|TRBJ2-3|.
TGTGCCAGCAGTTCTGAGGTAGCGGGGGCTAGCACAGATACGCAGTATTTT
CASSSEVAGASTDTQYF
>TRBD1|TRBV6-1|TRBJ1-2|.
TGTGCCAGCAGTGACTTGACAGGGGCGAGGTATGGCTACACCTTC
CASSDLTGARYGYTF
>TRBD2|TRBV4-3|TRBJ2-3|.
TGCGCCAGCAGCCAAGATCCTAGCGGGGGTAGTGATACGCAGTATTTT
CASSQDPSGGSDTQYF
>.|TRBV2|TRBJ2-3|.
TGTGCCAGCAGTCGGGGGAAGAGCACAGATACGCAGTATTTT
CASSRGKSTDTQYF
>.|TRBV5-8|TRBJ1-4|.
TGTGCCAGCAGCTGGATTCGGGGAACTAATGAAAAACTGTTTTTT
CASSWIRGTNEKLFF
>.|TRBV10-3|TRBJ2-3|.
TGTGCCATCAGTGATCTAATGAGCACAGATACGCAGTATTTT
CAISDLMSTDTQYF
>.|TRBV6-5|TRBJ1-3|.
TGTGCCAGCAGTTACAGCAGGATTGGCTCTGGAAACACCATATATTTT
CASSYSRIGSGNTIYF
>.|TRBV30|TRBJ2-3|.
TGTGCCTGGAGTGTTCCCATAACATCTTACGACACAGATACGCAGTATTTT
CAWSVPITSYDTDTQYF
>TRBD2|TRBV19|TRBJ2-7|.
TGTGCCAGTAGTATCTCCGGAACGGGGGGCTACGAGCAGTACTTC
CASSISGTGGYEQYF
>.|TRBV18|TRBJ2-5|.
TGTGCCAGCTCACCACGCGAAGGAGGGTCGGAGACCCAGTACTTC
CASSPREGGSETQYF
>.|TRBV10-1|TRBJ1-1|.
TGCGCCAGCAGTGCTAGCGGAAACACTGAAGCTTTCTTT
CASSASGNTEAFF
>.|TRBV7-2|TRBJ1-6|.
TGTGCCAGCAGCTTGAGACAGAGTGATAATTCACCCCTCCACTTT
CASSLRQSDNSPLHF
>TRBD1|TRBV5-1|TRBJ2-7|.
TGCGCCAGCAGCCGGGGACAGGTTGCCTACGAGCAGTACTTC
CASSRGQVAYEQYF
>.|TRBV7-2|TRBJ1-5|.
TGTGCCAGCAGGGAGGGCCCCAATCAGCCCCAGCATTTT
CASREGPNQPQHF
>TRBD1|TRBV7-7|TRBJ2-2|.
TGTGCCAGCAGCTCCGGACAGGGGTTAGACACCGGGGAGCTGTTTTTT
CASSSGQGLDTGELFF
>.|TRBV6-4|TRBJ2-7|.
TGTGCCAGCCTTAACGGCTGGAGGAAATACGAGCAGTACTTC
CASLNGWRKYEQYF
>TRBD2|TRBV4-1|TRBJ2-7|.
TGCGCCAGCAGCCAAGAAGATGGGGAGGGGTCCTCCTACGAGCAGTACTTC
CASSQEDGEGSSYEQYF
>.|TRBV4-3|TRBJ1-4|.
TGCGCCAGCAGCCTCGGGGACGGGAATGAAAAACTGTTTTTT
CASSLGDGNEKLFF
>.|TRBV19|TRBJ1-1|.
TGTGCCAGTACCGATGGATATTTGAACACTGAAGCTTTCTTT
CASTDGYLNTEAFF
>.|TRBV2|TRBJ1-2|.
TGTGCCAGCAGTGGCGGGCCCGGCTACACCTTC
CASSGGPGYTF
>TRBD1|TRBV5-6|TRBJ1-2|.
TGTGCCAGCAGCCCCGGACAGGGGGCTTACCGTGGCTACACCTTC
CASSPGQGAYRGYTF
>TRBD1|TRBV5-1|TRBJ1-3|.
TGCGCCAGCAGCTCGCAGGGGGTCGGTGGAAACACCATATATTTT
CASSSQGVGGNTIYF
>TRBD2|TRBV19|TRBJ2-5|once
TGTGCCAGTAGTGTAGCGGGAGGGCCGGGAGAGACCCAGTACTTC
CASSVAGGPGETQYF
>.|TRBV18|TRBJ1-2|.
TGTGCCAGCTCAGATAGAGACTCCCTTGAAGGTGGCTACACCTTC
CASSDRDSLEGGYTF
>.|TRBV19|TRBJ1-4|few
TGTGCCAGTAGTATCTACCTTGCAACTAATGAAAAACTGTTTTTT
CASSIYLATNEKLFF
>TRBD2|TRBV29-1|TRBJ2-3|.
TGCAGCGTTGAAGAATCGGGAGGGTCAGATACGCAGTATTTT
CSVEESGGSDTQYF
>.|TRBV6-1|TRBJ2-3|once
TGTGCCAGCAGCTTACAGGGAGATACGCAGTATTTT
CASSLQGDTQYF
>.|TRBV6-4|TRBJ2-3|.
TGTGCCAGCAGAGCCGCCGGAGCCACAGATACGCAGTATTTT
CASRAAGATDTQYF
>.|TRBV4-3|TRBJ1-2|.
TGCGCCAGCAGCCAAGATAGAGGCCATGGCTACACCTTC
CASSQDRGHGYTF
>TRBD2|TRBV7-2|TRBJ2-5|.
TGTGCCAGCAGCTTGAGTCTAGCGGGGTTCGAGACCCAGTACTTC
CASSLSLAGFETQYF
>TRBD1|TRBV19|TRBJ2-3|.
TGTGCCAGTAGTATGGGCGGGACAGGGTCAGATACGCAGTATTTT
CASSMGGTGSDTQYF
>.|TRBV28|TRBJ1-2|.
TGTGCCAGCAGTTTATCCTCGGGGCGGGTGTATGGCTACACCTTC
CASSLSSGRVYGYTF
>.|TRBV13|TRBJ2-7|.
TGTGCCAGCAGCTTATCAAATGTTATGGAGCAGTACTTC
CASSLSNVMEQYF
>TRBD2|TRBV5-4|TRBJ2-5|.
TGTGCCAGCAGCAAGAGGACTAGCCCAGAGACCCAGTACTTC
CASSKRTSPETQYF
>.|TRBV23-1|TRBJ2-7|.
TGCGCCAGCAGTCAATCTGGGGGGGGCGTCGACGAGCAGTACTTC
CASSQSGGGVDEQYF
>.|TRBV28|TRBJ2-7|.
TGTGCCAGCAGTACCGACGGTAGATACGGGGACGAGCAGTACTTC
CASSTDGRYGDEQYF
>TRBD1|TRBV6-6|TRBJ2-1|.
TGTGCCAGCAGGTCCGGGACAGGGGGCGAAAATGAGCAGTTCTTC
CASRSGTGGENEQFF
>.|TRBV25-1|TRBJ2-5|.
TGTGCCAGCAGTGGAGCAGGGGCGTCGGGGTACCAAGAGACCCAGTACTTC
CASSGAGASGYQETQYF
>TRBD2|TRBV19|TRBJ2-2|.
TGTGCCAGTAGAGCCCTCGGGGGGGACACCGGGGAGCTGTTTTTT
CASRALGGDTGELFF
>.|TRBV12-5|TRBJ1-6|.
TGTGCTAGTGGGACGGGACCTTATAATTCACCCCTCCACTTT
CASGTGPYNSPLHF
>.|TRBV6-5|TRBJ1-6|once
TGTGCCAGCGGCACAGGGTACGGAACCAATTCACCCCTCCACTTT
CASGTGYGTNSPLHF
>.|TRBV5-1|TRBJ2-7|once
TGCGCCAGCAGCTTGACTGCTCCATCCTACGAGCAGTACTTC
CASSLTAPSYEQYF
>TRBD2|TRBV30|TRBJ2-1|.
TGTGCCTGGAGTGTCGGTAAGGGAGGGGCGTTCCTCAATGAGCAGTTCTTC
CAWSVGKGGAFLNEQFF
>.|TRBV19|TRBJ1-5|once
TGTGCCAGTAGTCCACAGCAGTATGTCCTTCCGTATAGCAATCAGCCCCAGCATTTT
CASSPQQYVLPYSNQPQHF
>.|TRBV11-2|TRBJ1-3|.
TGTGCCAGCAGCTTATTCGGCGGGAATGGAAACACCATATATTTT
CASSLFGGNGNTIYF
>TRBD1|TRBV5-1|TRBJ1-2|.
TGCGCCAGCAGCGCGACAGGGGAGGGAGGCTACACCTTC
CASSATGEGGYTF
>.|TRBV6-1|TRBJ1-2|.
TGTGCCAGCAGTATCGAACAGGGAACCTATGGCTACACCTTC
CASSIEQGTYGYTF
>.|TRBV5-1|TRBJ1-5|.
TGCGCCAGCAGCTTGGATTCCGGGCTCAATCAGCCCCAGCATTTT
CASSLDSGLNQPQHF
>TRBD1|TRBV5-4|TRBJ1-3|few
TGTGCCACGAGGGGGCCGAGCTCTGGAAACACCATATATTTT
CATRGPSSGNTIYF
>.|TRBV9|TRBJ2-2|.
TGTGCCAGCAGCGTAAACCCAGACCAACGCAGCGGGGAGCTGTTTTTT
CASSVNPDQRSGELFF
>.|TRBV27|TRBJ1-2|.
TGTGCCAGCAGACCCCAGGTCGGCGGGTACTATGGCTACACCTTC
CASRPQVGGYYGYTF